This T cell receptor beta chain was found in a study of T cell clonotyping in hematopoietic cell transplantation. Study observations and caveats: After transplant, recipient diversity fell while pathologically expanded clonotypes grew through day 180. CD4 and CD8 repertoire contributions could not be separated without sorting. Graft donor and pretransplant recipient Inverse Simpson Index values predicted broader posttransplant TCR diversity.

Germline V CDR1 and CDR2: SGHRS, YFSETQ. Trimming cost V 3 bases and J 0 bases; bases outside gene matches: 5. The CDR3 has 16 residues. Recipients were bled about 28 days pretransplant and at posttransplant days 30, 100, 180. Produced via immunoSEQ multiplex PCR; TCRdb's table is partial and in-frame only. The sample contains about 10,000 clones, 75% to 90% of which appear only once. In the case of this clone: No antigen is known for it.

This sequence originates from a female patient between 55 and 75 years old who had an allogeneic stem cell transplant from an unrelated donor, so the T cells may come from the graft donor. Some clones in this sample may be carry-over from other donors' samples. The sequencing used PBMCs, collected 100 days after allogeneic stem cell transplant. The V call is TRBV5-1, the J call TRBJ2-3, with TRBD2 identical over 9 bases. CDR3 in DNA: TGCGCCAGCAGCTCCCTAGCGGGGTCTAGCACAGATACGCAGTATTTT. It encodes CASSSLAGSSTDTQYF.